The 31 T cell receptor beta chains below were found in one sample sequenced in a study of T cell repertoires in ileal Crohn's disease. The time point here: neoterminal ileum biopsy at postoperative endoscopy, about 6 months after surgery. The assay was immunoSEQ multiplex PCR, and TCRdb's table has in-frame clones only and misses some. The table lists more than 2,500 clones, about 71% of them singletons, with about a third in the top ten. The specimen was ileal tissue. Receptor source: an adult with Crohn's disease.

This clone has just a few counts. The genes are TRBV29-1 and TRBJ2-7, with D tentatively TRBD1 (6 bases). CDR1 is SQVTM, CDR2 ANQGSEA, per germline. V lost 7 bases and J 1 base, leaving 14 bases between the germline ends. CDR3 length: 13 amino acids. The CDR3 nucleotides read TGCAGCGCCCGGGCAGGGGAGTCCTACGAGCAGTACTTC. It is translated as CSARAGESYEQYF.

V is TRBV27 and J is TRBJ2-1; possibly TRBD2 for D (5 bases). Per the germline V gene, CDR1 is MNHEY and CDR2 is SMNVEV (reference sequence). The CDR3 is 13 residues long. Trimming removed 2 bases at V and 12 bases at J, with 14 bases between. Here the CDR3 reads CASSLSGALVQFF. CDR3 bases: TGTGCCAGCAGTTTAAGCGGTGCGTTAGTGCAGTTCTTC.

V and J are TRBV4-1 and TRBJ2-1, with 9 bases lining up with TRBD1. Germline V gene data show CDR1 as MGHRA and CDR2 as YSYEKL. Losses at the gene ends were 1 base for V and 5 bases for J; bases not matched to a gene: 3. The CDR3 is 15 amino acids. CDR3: CASSQGDRDNNEQFF. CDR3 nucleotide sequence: TGCGCCAGCAGCCAAGGGGACAGGGATAACAATGAGCAGTTCTTC.

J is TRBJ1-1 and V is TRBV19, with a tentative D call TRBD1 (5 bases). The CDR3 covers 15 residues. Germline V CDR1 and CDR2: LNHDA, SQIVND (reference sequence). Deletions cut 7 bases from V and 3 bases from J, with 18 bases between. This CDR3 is CASISLQEPHTEAFF. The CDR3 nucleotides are TGTGCCAGTATTTCCCTACAGGAACCTCACACTGAAGCTTTCTTT.

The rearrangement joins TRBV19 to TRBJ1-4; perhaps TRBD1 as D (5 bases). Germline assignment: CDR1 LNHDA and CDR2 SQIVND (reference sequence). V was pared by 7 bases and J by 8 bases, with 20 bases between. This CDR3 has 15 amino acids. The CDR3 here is CASIATRSGEEKLFF. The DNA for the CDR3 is TGTGCCAGTATCGCTACCCGATCGGGGGAGGAAAAACTGTTTTTT.

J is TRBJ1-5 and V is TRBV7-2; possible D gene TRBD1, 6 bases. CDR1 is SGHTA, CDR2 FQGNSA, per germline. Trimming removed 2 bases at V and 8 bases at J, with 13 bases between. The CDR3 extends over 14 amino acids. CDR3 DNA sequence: TGTGCCAGCAGCTTACACAGGGCTGGTGAGCCCCAGCATTTT. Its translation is CASSLHRAGEPQHF.

The CDR3 spells CASSIGAGKKRTEAFF. The CDR3 DNA follows: TGTGCCAGTAGTATTGGGGCAGGGAAAAAGAGAACTGAAGCTTTCTTT. The chain recombines TRBV19 with TRBJ1-1; D possibly corresponds to TRBD1 (5 bases). CDR3 length: 16 amino acids. The V gene lost 3 bases and the J gene lost 5 bases, with 19 bases spanning the gap. Per the germline V gene, CDR1 is LNHDA and CDR2 is SQIVND (reference sequence).

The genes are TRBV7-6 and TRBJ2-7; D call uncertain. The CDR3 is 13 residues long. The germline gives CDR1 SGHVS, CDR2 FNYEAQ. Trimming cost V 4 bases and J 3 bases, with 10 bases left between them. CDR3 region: CASSSPFLYEQYF. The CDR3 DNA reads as TGTGCCAGCAGCTCCCCCTTTCTCTACGAGCAGTACTTC.

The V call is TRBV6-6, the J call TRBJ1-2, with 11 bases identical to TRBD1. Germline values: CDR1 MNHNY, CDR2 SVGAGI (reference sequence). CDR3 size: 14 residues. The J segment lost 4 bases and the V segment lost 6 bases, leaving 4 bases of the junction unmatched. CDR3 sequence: CASSLGQGAYGYTF. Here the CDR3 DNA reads TGTGCCAGCAGCCTAGGACAGGGGGCCTATGGCTACACCTTC.

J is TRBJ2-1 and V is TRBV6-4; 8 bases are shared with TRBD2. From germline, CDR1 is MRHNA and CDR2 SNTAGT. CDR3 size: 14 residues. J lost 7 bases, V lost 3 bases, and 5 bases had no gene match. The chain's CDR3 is CASSEGREGNEQFF. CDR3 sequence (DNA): TGTGCCAGCAGTGAGGGTCGGGAGGGGAATGAGCAGTTCTTC.

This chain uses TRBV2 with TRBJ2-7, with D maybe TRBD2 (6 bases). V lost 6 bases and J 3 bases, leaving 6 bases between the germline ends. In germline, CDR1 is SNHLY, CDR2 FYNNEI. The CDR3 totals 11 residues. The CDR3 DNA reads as TGTGCCAGCAGGGGACTCTACGAGCAGTACTTC. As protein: CASRGLYEQYF.

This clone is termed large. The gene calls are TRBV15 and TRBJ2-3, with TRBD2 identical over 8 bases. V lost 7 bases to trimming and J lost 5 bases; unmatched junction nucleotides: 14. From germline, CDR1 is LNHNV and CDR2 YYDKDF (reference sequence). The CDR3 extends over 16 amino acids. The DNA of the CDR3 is TGTGCCACCACTCCAAACCCGACTAGCGTTAGAGATACGCAGTATTTT. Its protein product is CATTPNPTSVRDTQYF.

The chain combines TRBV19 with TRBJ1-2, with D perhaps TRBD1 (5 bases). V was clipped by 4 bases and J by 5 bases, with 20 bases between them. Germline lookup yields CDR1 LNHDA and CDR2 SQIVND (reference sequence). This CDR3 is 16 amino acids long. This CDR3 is CASSTPRAHRGYGYTF. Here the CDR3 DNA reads TGTGCCAGTAGTACCCCGCGCGCCCATCGGGGGTATGGCTACACCTTC. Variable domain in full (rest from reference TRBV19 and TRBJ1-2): DGGITQSPKYLFRKEGQNVTLSCEQNLNHDAMYWYRQDPGQGLRLIYYSQIVNDFQKGDIAEGYSVSREKKESFPLTVTSAQKNPTAFYLCASSTPRAHRGYGYTFGSGTRLTVV.

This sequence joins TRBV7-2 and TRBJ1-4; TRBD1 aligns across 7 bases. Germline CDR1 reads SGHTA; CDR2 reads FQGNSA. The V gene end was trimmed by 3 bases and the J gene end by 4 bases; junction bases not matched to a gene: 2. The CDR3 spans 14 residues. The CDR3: CASSFGTVNEKLFF. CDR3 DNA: TGTGCCAGCAGCTTCGGGACAGTTAATGAAAAACTGTTTTTT. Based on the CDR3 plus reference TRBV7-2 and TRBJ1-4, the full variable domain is GAGVSQSPSNKVTEKGKDVELRCDPISGHTALYWYRQSLGQGLEFLIYFQGNSAPDKSGLPSDRFSAERTGGSVSTLTIQRTQQEDSAVYLCASSFGTVNEKLFFGSGTQLSVL.

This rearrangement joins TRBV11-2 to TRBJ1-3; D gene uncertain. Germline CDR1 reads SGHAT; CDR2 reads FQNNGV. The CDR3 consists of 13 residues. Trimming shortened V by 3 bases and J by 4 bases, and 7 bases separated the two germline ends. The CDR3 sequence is CASSFGGGNTIYF. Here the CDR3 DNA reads TGTGCCAGCAGCTTCGGAGGAGGAAACACCATATATTTT.

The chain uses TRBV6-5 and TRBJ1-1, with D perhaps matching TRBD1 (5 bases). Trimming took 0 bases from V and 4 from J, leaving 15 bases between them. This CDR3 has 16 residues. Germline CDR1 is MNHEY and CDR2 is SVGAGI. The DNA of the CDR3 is TGTGCCAGCAGTTACTCAGCAGGGCGGAGAAGCACTGAAGCTTTCTTT. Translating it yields CASSYSAGRRSTEAFF.

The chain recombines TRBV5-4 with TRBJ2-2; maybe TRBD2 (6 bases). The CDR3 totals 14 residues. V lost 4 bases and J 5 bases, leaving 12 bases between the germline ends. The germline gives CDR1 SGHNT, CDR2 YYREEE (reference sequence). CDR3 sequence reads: CASSPTEGTGELFF. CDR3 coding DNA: TGTGCCAGCAGCCCTACGGAGGGAACCGGGGAGCTGTTTTTT.

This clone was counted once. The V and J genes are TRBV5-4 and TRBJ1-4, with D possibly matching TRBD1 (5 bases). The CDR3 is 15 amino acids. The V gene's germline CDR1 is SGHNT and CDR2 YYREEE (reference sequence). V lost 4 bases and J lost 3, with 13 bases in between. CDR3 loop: CASSPGRGPNEKLFF. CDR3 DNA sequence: TGTGCCAGCAGCCCGGGGAGGGGTCCTAATGAAAAACTGTTTTTT.

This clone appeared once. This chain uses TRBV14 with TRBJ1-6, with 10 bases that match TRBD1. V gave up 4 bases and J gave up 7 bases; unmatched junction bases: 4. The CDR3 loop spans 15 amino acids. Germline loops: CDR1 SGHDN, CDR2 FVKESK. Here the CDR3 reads CASSRGQGVNSPLHF. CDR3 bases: TGTGCCAGCAGCCGTGGACAGGGGGTCAATTCACCCCTCCACTTT.

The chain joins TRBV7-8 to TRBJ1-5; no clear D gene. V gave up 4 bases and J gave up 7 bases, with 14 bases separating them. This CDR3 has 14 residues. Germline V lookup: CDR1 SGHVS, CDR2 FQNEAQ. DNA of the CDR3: TGTGCCAGCAGCTCCCGGGCCGAGGGACAGCCCCAGCATTTT. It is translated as CASSSRAEGQPQHF. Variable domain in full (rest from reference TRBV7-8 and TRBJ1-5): GAGVSQSPRYKVAKRGQDVALRCDPISGHVSLFWYQQALGQGPEFLTYFQNEAQLDKSGLPSDRFFAERPEGSVSTLKIQRTQQEDSAVYLCASSSRAEGQPQHFGDGTRLSIL.

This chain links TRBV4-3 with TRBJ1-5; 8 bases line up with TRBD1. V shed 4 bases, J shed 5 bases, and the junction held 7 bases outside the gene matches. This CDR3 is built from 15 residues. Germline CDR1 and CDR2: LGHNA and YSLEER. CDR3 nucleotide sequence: TGCGCCAGCAGCCCCCGGACAGGGTTGGATCAGCCCCAGCATTTT. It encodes CASSPRTGLDQPQHF.

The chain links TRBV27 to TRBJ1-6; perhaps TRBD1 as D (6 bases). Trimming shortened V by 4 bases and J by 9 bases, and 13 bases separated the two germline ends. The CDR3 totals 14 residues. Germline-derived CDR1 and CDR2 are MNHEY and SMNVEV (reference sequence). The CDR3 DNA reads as TGTGCCAGCAGTTCAACAGGGTACAGTTCACCCCTCCACTTT. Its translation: CASSSTGYSSPLHF.

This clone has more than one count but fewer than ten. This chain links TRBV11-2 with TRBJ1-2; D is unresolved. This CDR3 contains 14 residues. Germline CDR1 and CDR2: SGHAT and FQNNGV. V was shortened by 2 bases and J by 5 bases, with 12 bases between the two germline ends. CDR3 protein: CASSLSHQLYGYTF. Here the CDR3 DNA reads TGTGCCAGCAGCTTATCCCATCAACTGTATGGCTACACCTTC.

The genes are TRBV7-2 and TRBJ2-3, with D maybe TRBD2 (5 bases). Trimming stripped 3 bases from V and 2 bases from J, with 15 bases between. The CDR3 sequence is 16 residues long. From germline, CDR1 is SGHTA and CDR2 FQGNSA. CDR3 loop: CASSFSGLALTDTQYF. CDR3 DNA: TGTGCCAGCAGCTTTTCAGGTCTAGCTCTCACAGATACGCAGTATTTT.

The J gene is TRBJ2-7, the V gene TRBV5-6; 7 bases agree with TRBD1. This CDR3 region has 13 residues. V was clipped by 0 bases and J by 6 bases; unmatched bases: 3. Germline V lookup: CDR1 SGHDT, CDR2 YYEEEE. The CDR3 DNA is TGTGCCAGCAGCTTGGTGTCAGGGGGCGAGCAGTACTTC. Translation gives CASSLVSGGEQYF.

CDR3 in amino acids: CANTGGETGELFF. CDR3 nucleotides: TGTGCCAATACGGGAGGGGAAACCGGGGAGCTGTTTTTT. The J gene is TRBJ2-2, the V gene TRBV5-4, with 8 bases that match TRBD2. In germline, CDR1 is SGHNT, CDR2 YYREEE (reference sequence). The CDR3 has 13 residues. After removal of 9 bases from V and 5 bases from J, the junction contained 6 bases not matched to a gene.

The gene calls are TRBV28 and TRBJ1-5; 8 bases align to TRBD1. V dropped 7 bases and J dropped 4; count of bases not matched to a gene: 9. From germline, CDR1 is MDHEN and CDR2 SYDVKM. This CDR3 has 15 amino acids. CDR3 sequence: CASNLLDRENQPQHF. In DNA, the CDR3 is TGTGCCAGCAACCTTTTGGACAGGGAGAATCAGCCCCAGCATTTT. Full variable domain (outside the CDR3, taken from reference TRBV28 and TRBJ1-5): DVKVTQSSRYLVKRTGEKVFLECVQDMDHENMFWYRQDPGLGLRLIYFSYDVKMKEKGDIPEGYSVSREKKERFSLILESASTNQTSMYLCASNLLDRENQPQHFGDGTRLSIL.

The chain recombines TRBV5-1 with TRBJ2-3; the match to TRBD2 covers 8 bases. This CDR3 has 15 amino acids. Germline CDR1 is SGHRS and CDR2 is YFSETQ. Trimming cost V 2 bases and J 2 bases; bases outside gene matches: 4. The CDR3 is CASSLLAEPTDTQYF. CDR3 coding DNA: TGCGCCAGCAGCTTACTAGCGGAACCCACAGATACGCAGTATTTT.

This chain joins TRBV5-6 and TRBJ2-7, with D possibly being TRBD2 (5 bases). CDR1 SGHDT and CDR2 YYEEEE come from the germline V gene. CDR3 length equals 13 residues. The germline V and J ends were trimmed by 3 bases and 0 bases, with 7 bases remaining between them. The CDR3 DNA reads TGTGCCAGCAGCTCGGGGTCCTCCTACGAGCAGTACTTC. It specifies CASSSGSSYEQYF.

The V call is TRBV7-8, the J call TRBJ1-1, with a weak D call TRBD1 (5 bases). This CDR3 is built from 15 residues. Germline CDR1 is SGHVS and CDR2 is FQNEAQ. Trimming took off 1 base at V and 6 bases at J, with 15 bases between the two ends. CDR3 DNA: TGTGCCAGCAGCTTAGGGGTTAGGGGTTTCGCTGAAGCTTTCTTT. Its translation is CASSLGVRGFAEAFF.

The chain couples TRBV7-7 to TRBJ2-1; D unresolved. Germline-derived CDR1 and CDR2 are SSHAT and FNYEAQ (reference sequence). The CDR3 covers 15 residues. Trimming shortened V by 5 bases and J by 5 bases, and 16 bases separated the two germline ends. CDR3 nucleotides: TGTGCCAGCAGCACAACGAGTGGGCGAAACAATGAGCAGTTCTTC. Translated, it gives CASSTTSGRNNEQFF.